This passage covers 28 T cell receptor beta chains from one sample sequenced in a study of blood T cell repertoires in COVID-19. Clones were sequenced by immunoSEQ multiplex PCR, and TCRdb holds only the in-frame ones, with some missing. The sample yields 87,000 or so clones, 87% seen once. The sequencing sample was made of peripheral blood. These receptors were taken from a woman in her forties or fifties with active or convalescent COVID-19.

The rearrangement joins TRBV5-1 to TRBJ2-6; the D gene is possibly TRBD2 (6 bases). Germline loops: CDR1 SGHRS, CDR2 YFSETQ. There are 15 residues in the CDR3. V lost 0 bases and J 3 bases, leaving 7 bases between the germline ends. The CDR3 DNA sequence: TGCGCCAGCAGCTTGGCCGGGGGTGGGGCCAACGTCCTGACTTTC. It translates to CASSLAGGGANVLTF.

V is TRBV11-2 and J is TRBJ1-2; weak D call: TRBD1 (6 bases). V lost 2 bases, J lost 6 bases, and 22 bases lay in between. Germline assignment: CDR1 SGHAT and CDR2 FQNNGV. This CDR3 has 17 residues. CDR3 loop: CASSLRSSQGSGDGYTF. CDR3 nucleotide sequence: TGTGCCAGCAGCTTACGGTCCTCGCAGGGGAGTGGGGATGGCTACACCTTC.

The chain carries TRBV6-5 and TRBJ1-6; 9 bases are a match to TRBD1. The CDR3 totals 15 residues. Germline V gene lookup returns CDR1 MNHEY and CDR2 SVGAGI. V lost 6 bases, J lost 7 bases, and 7 bases stayed unmatched. The CDR3 spells CASSPRDRVNSPLHF. In DNA, the CDR3 is TGTGCCAGCAGCCCCCGGGACAGGGTAAATTCACCCCTCCACTTT.

The genes are TRBV10-3 and TRBJ2-7; tentative D call: TRBD2 (7 bases). Germline CDR1 and CDR2: ENHRY and SYGVKD. Trimming removed 5 bases from V and 5 bases from J, with 13 bases in between. The CDR3 extends over 13 amino acids. The CDR3, as DNA: TGTGCCATCAGTCGAGGGGGGGTCGACGAGCAGTACTTC. As protein: CAISRGGVDEQYF.

V gene TRBV18 combines with J gene TRBJ1-4; weak D call: TRBD1 (5 bases). Trimming took 3 bases from V and 5 from J, leaving 19 bases between them. CDR1 and CDR2 (germline): KGHSH, LQKENI. The CDR3 has 17 residues. The CDR3 region is CASSPRPGGTENEKLFF. CDR3 nucleotide sequence: TGTGCCAGCTCACCGCGGCCCGGAGGGACGGAGAATGAAAAACTGTTTTTT.

As to this clone: One junction end disagrees with the germline gene, perhaps due to a read error. The chain joins TRBV18 to TRBJ2-7, with 8 nucleotides matching TRBD1. The V gene's germline CDR1 is KGHSH and CDR2 LQKENI. The CDR3 has 14 residues. CDR3 protein: CASSPGTGSYGQYF. CDR3 sequence (DNA): TGTGCCAGCTCGCCCGGGACAGGTTCTTACGGGCAGTACTTC.

The V call is TRBV5-1, the J call TRBJ1-1; 11 bases are shared with TRBD1. The CDR3 runs to 14 residues. V lost 4 bases, J lost 4 bases, and 3 bases stayed unmatched. Germline V gene data show CDR1 as SGHRS and CDR2 as YFSETQ. The CDR3 DNA is TGCGCCAGCAGCACCGGGACAGGGGGCACTGAAGCTTTCTTT. It yields the protein CASSTGTGGTEAFF.

The chain employs TRBV5-5 and TRBJ1-2, with TRBD1 identical over 7 bases. This CDR3 contains 13 residues. Germline V gene lookup returns CDR1 SGHKS and CDR2 YYEKEE (reference sequence). V lost 0 bases to trimming and J lost 8 bases; unmatched junction nucleotides: 4. The CDR3 reads CASSLEGAVGYTF. The CDR3 nucleotides are TGTGCCAGCAGCTTGGAGGGGGCAGTGGGCTACACCTTC.

The chain employs TRBV10-3 and TRBJ1-1; maybe TRBD1 (6 bases). The germline V gene has CDR1 ENHRY and CDR2 SYGVKD. The V end was cut by 6 bases, the J end by 3 bases, with 17 bases between. There are 15 residues in the CDR3. CDR3 DNA: TGTGCCATCAGACAGGGATCGTTCCTGGACACTGAAGCTTTCTTT. Residues: CAIRQGSFLDTEAFF.

The chain combines TRBV30 with TRBJ2-1; weak D call: TRBD2 (5 bases). Between the trimmed V and J ends, which lost 0 bases and 0 bases, there was a span of 12 bases. Germline CDR1 and CDR2: GTSNPN and SVGIG (reference sequence). The CDR3 has 16 residues. CDR3 amino acids: CAWSVLGESSYNEQFF. The CDR3 nucleotides are TGTGCCTGGAGTGTACTCGGGGAGAGCTCCTACAATGAGCAGTTCTTC.

The genes are TRBV6-1 and TRBJ2-1, with 14 bases that match TRBD2. CDR1 and CDR2 (germline): MNHNS, SASEGT. Trimming at V came to 0 bases and at J to 12 bases, leaving 7 bases not matched to a gene. The CDR3 contains 16 residues. CDR3 residues: CASSEAVTSGGVRQFF. The CDR3 bases are TGTGCCAGCAGTGAAGCAGTGACTAGCGGGGGGGTGAGGCAGTTCTTC.

J is TRBJ1-5 and V is TRBV6-6; tentative D call: TRBD1 (5 bases). This CDR3 contains 15 residues. Germline CDR1 is MNHNY and CDR2 is SVGAGI (reference sequence). Deletions cut 2 bases from V and 0 bases from J, with 8 bases between. CDR3 nucleotides: TGTGCCAGCAGTTACAGGGGTTTTAGCAATCAGCCCCAGCATTTT. It specifies CASSYRGFSNQPQHF.

This clone was recorded only once. This chain uses TRBV27 with TRBJ2-3; 8 bases line up with TRBD1. The V and J ends lost 6 bases and 2 bases, in that order; junction bases with no gene match: 7. This CDR3 contains 15 residues. Germline V lookup: CDR1 MNHEY, CDR2 SMNVEV (reference sequence). The CDR3 loop reads CASRQIQGDTDTQYF. The CDR3, as DNA: TGTGCCAGCAGACAAATACAGGGGGACACAGATACGCAGTATTTT.

The chain couples TRBV27 to TRBJ1-1; D is unresolved. The germline V and J ends were trimmed by 1 base and 5 bases, with 20 bases remaining between them. Germline V lookup: CDR1 MNHEY, CDR2 SMNVEV (reference sequence). The CDR3 totals 17 residues. CDR3 bases: TGTGCCAGCAGTTTATTGCCGAGAGCAGGTGGATGGACTGAAGCTTTCTTT. Translated, it gives CASSLLPRAGGWTEAFF.

This chain links TRBV12-3 or TRBV12-4 with TRBJ1-5, with D maybe TRBD1 (5 bases). This CDR3 is built from 12 residues. Trimming stripped 7 bases from V and 5 bases from J, with 9 bases between. CDR3 bases: TGTGCCAGCACCCAGGGATATCAGCCCCAGCATTTT. This sequence encodes CASTQGYQPQHF.

This rearrangement joins TRBV21-1 to TRBJ2-6; TRBD2, as called in the table, went unchecked against the DNA. TRBV21-1 is a recognized pseudogene. This CDR3 spans 22 amino acids. The CDR3 nucleotides are TGTGCCAGCAGCAAAGCGGCGGGGCTTAACTCTACTCCCCGCTCTGGGGCCAACGTCCTGACTTTC. It translates to CASSKAAGLNSTPRSGANVLTF.

This clone was detected a few times. V is TRBV9 and J is TRBJ1-1; D is ambiguous. V lost 0 bases, J lost 4 bases, and 10 bases lay in between. Per germline, CDR1 SGDLS and CDR2 YYNGEE. The CDR3 is made up of 14 amino acids. The CDR3 is CASSVAPGSTEAFF. The CDR3 coding sequence is TGTGCCAGCAGCGTAGCTCCGGGGTCCACTGAAGCTTTCTTT.

This chain connects TRBV7-9 to TRBJ2-3, with D perhaps matching TRBD2 (5 bases). Trimming took off 1 base at V and 2 bases at J, with 7 bases between the two ends. The CDR3 is 14 residues long. Per the germline V gene, CDR1 is SEHNR and CDR2 is FQNEAQ (reference sequence). The chain's CDR3 is CASSLERDTDTQYF. The CDR3 DNA is TGTGCCAGCAGCTTAGAACGGGACACAGATACGCAGTATTTT. Based on the CDR3 plus reference TRBV7-9 and TRBJ2-3, the full variable domain is DTGVSQNPRHKITKRGQNVTFRCDPISEHNRLYWYRQTLGQGPEFLTYFQNEAQLEKSRLLSDRFSAERPKGSFSTLEIQRTEQGDSAMYLCASSLERDTDTQYFGPGTRLTVL.

The chain recombines TRBV15 with TRBJ1-5; 11 bases match TRBD1. The J segment lost 7 bases and the V segment lost 3 bases, leaving 14 bases of the junction unmatched. The CDR3 totals 18 residues. CDR1 and CDR2 (germline): LNHNV, YYDKDF (reference sequence). The CDR3 region has the DNA TGTGCCACCAGCAGGGGGACAGGGGGATGGAATAGCGGGCAGCCCCAGCATTTT. Its translation is CATSRGTGGWNSGQPQHF.

The chain has TRBV12-3 or TRBV12-4 and TRBJ1-4; no reliable D call. V lost 3 bases to trimming and J lost 7 bases, with 3 bases between them. The CDR3 extends over 11 amino acids. CDR3 nucleotide sequence: TGTGCCAGCAGTTTCTCTGAAAAACTGTTTTTT. Its translation: CASSFSEKLFF.

The chain combines TRBV30 with TRBJ1-4; 7 positions agree with TRBD1. The CDR3 totals 18 residues. V lost 0 bases to trimming and J lost 0 bases; unmatched junction nucleotides: 10. The germline CDR1 and CDR2 sequences are GTSNPN and SVGIG (reference sequence). The CDR3 sequence: CAWSVSPDRSSTNEKLFF. The CDR3 nucleotides read TGTGCCTGGAGTGTATCCCCGGACAGGAGTTCAACTAATGAAAAACTGTTTTTT.

The V gene is TRBV4-1, the J gene TRBJ1-2; tentative D call: TRBD1 (5 bases). The CDR3 spans 11 residues. The V end was cut by 6 bases, the J end by 8 bases, with 10 bases between. Germline CDR1 is MGHRA and CDR2 is YSYEKL. In DNA, the CDR3 is TGCGCCAGCAGTTCAGGGATCGGCTACACCTTC. It specifies CASSSGIGYTF.

This clone was found a few times. The gene calls are TRBV28 and TRBJ1-5; TRBD1 matches 7 bases. Per the germline V gene, CDR1 is MDHEN and CDR2 is SYDVKM. This CDR3 is 15 amino acids long. Trimming at V came to 8 bases and at J to 1 base, leaving 8 bases not matched to a gene. The CDR3 DNA reads TGTGCCAGCTCCCTACAGGGGCCGAGCAATCAGCCCCAGCATTTT. This codes for CASSLQGPSNQPQHF.

CDR3 nucleotides: TGTGCCAGCAGCCCACCCGCGGTAATAGGTGGCTACACCTTC. This gives the protein CASSPPAVIGGYTF. This chain joins TRBV5-4 and TRBJ1-2; D unclear. The CDR3 sequence is 14 residues long. Germline loops: CDR1 SGHNT, CDR2 YYREEE (reference sequence). V gave up 4 bases and J gave up 7 bases, with 17 bases separating them.

The rearrangement uses TRBV29-1 and TRBJ2-7; TRBD1 might be the D (5 bases). The CDR3 covers 14 residues. From germline, CDR1 is SQVTM and CDR2 ANQGSEA. V was clipped by 5 bases and J by 3 bases, with 17 bases between them. CDR3 amino acids: CSVQKGKGFYEQYF. The CDR3 DNA reads TGCAGCGTTCAAAAAGGGAAGGGGTTCTACGAGCAGTACTTC.

The chain combines TRBV9 with TRBJ1-2; D is undetermined. The CDR3 covers 13 residues. Trimming removed 0 bases from V and 0 bases from J, with 3 bases in between. From germline, CDR1 is SGDLS and CDR2 YYNGEE. Here the CDR3 DNA reads TGTGCCAGCAGCGTAGGAGCTAACTATGGCTACACCTTC. Residues: CASSVGANYGYTF.

The J gene is TRBJ1-1, the V gene TRBV7-9; D is unresolved. The CDR3 loop spans 12 amino acids. Germline CDR1 and CDR2: SEHNR and FQNEAQ (reference sequence). The V and J ends lost 8 bases and 9 bases respectively, with 16 bases between them. The CDR3 loop reads CASRNIRQKAFF. The CDR3 DNA reads TGTGCCAGCCGCAACATACGACAAAAAGCTTTCTTT.

The V and J genes are TRBV11-2 and TRBJ1-1, with 8 nucleotides matching TRBD1. The ends lost 3 bases at V and 1 base at J; junction bases unmatched: 10. Germline V gene lookup returns CDR1 SGHAT and CDR2 FQNNGV. CDR3 length: 17 amino acids. The CDR3 loop is CASSFVTGVGKNTEAFF. DNA of the CDR3: TGTGCCAGCAGCTTCGTGACAGGGGTGGGGAAGAACACTGAAGCTTTCTTT.